The 32 T cell receptor beta chains presented below share a single source sample, sequenced in a study of T-cell reconstitution after alpha-beta-depleted transplantation in children. Molecular barcoding with unique molecular identifiers was used for the TCRbeta library. MiXCR, applied by TCRdb to the PCR reads, yields one record per CDR3 protein. This table holds 580,000 or so distinct CDR3 sequences, more than 20% found once. Sequences were derived from PBMCs, mostly from graft donor cells, sampled 360 days after TCRalphabeta/CD19-depleted stem cell transplant. The receptors come from a boy younger than two who had a stem cell transplant for acute myeloid leukemia, so the T cells may come from the graft donor.

This clonotype was detected only a few times. The rearrangement joins TRBV12-3 or TRBV12-4 to TRBJ2-7, with no clear D. The CDR3 spans 14 residues. Trimming took off 1 base at V and 0 bases at J, with 7 bases between the two ends. CDR3 nucleotide sequence: TGTGCCAGCAGTTTAGACGGCCTCTCCTACGAGCAGTACTTC. Amino acid sequence: CASSLDGLSYEQYF.

This clonotype has ten or more counts. The CDR3 DNA reads TGTGCCAGCAGCCCCGGGACTAGCTTCGGAGATACGCAGTATTTT. Translating it yields CASSPGTSFGDTQYF. The V gene is TRBV2, the J gene TRBJ2-3; 9 bases line up with TRBD2. The trim removed 6 bases at V and 5 bases at J, leaving 9 bases unmatched. This CDR3 spans 15 amino acids. Germline CDR1 reads SNHLY; CDR2 reads FYNNEI.

This clonotype was counted ten times or more. V is TRBV3-1 and J is TRBJ2-2; D tentatively fits TRBD1 or TRBD2 (6 bases each). The germline V gene encodes CDR1 LGHDT and CDR2 YNNKEL (reference sequence). This CDR3 contains 16 residues. V lost 0 bases to trimming and J lost 5 bases, with 13 bases between them. In nucleotides, the CDR3 is TGTGCCAGCAGCCAAGAACCGGGGGCAGGAACCGGGGAGCTGTTTTTT. As protein: CASSQEPGAGTGELFF.

This clonotype has at least ten counts. The rearrangement links TRBV12-3 or TRBV12-4 to TRBJ2-1; D is unresolved. The CDR3 runs 12 residues. V gave up 3 bases and J gave up 6 bases, with 6 bases separating them. The CDR3 DNA sequence: TGTGCCAGCAGTTTTCGACTCAATGAGCAGTTCTTC. Translated: CASSFRLNEQFF.

This clonotype was recorded many times. This chain uses TRBV12-3 or TRBV12-4 with TRBJ2-7, with D possibly matching TRBD1 (5 bases). The CDR3 runs to 13 residues. The V and J ends lost 6 bases and 6 bases respectively, with 15 bases between them. DNA of the CDR3: TGTGCCAGCAGCTCGTATACCAGGGTCGAGCAGTACTTC. Residues: CASSSYTRVEQYF.

This clonotype was seen only a few times. The chain combines TRBV20-1 with TRBJ2-1; 7 positions agree with TRBD2. In germline, CDR1 is DFQATT, CDR2 SNEGSKA (reference sequence). V lost 2 bases to trimming and J lost 7 bases; unmatched junction nucleotides: 14. This CDR3 is built from 16 residues. The CDR3 spells CSARSFGGDKDNEQFF. CDR3 coding DNA: TGCAGTGCTAGATCGTTTGGGGGGGATAAGGATAATGAGCAGTTCTTC.

This clonotype turned up a few times. V usage is TRBV6-4 and J usage is TRBJ2-3; TRBD2 aligns across 13 bases. CDR1 and CDR2 from the germline V gene are MRHNA and SNTAGT. CDR3 size: 19 residues. Trimming at V came to 6 bases and at J to 3 bases, leaving 15 bases not matched to a gene. The CDR3 coding sequence is TGTGCCAGCAGCGACGGCATCTGGACTAGCGGGGGTTTAACAGATACGCAGTATTTT. Translating it yields CASSDGIWTSGGLTDTQYF.

This clonotype was observed at least ten times. This chain links TRBV3-1 with TRBJ1-5; no firm D call. The germline V and J ends were trimmed by 1 base and 7 bases, with 8 bases remaining between them. This CDR3 is built from 13 residues. Germline loops: CDR1 LGHDT, CDR2 YNNKEL (reference sequence). The CDR3 reads CASSQGELQPQHF. CDR3 sequence (DNA): TGTGCCAGCAGCCAAGGGGAGCTACAGCCCCAGCATTTT.

The V and J genes are TRBV29-1 and TRBJ1-2; D might be TRBD1 (5 bases). Germline values: CDR1 SQVTM, CDR2 ANQGSEA. The CDR3 has 15 amino acids. Between the trimmed V and J ends, which lost 3 bases and 4 bases, there was a span of 18 bases. The CDR3: CSVDASGFSSYGYTF. In DNA, the CDR3 is TGCAGCGTTGATGCCTCAGGGTTTAGCAGCTATGGCTACACCTTC.

The J gene is TRBJ1-5, the V gene TRBV7-2, with 12 bases fitting TRBD1. This CDR3 has 15 amino acids. Trimming removed 5 bases from V and 6 bases from J; junction bases left unmatched: 5. Per germline, CDR1 SGHTA and CDR2 FQGNSA. The CDR3 nucleotides read TGTGCCAGCAGCCGGCGGGGACAGGGGGCTCAGCCCCAGCATTTT. Translating gives CASSRRGQGAQPQHF.

This rearrangement joins TRBV4-3 to TRBJ2-7; maybe TRBD2 (5 bases). Trimming stripped 3 bases from V and 1 base from J, with 13 bases between. Germline loops: CDR1 LGHNA, CDR2 YSLEER. The CDR3 covers 15 residues. CDR3 in amino acids: CASSQLSGVSYEQYF. CDR3 nucleotide sequence: TGCGCCAGCAGCCAGCTTTCCGGGGTTTCCTACGAGCAGTACTTC.

This clonotype was seen a handful of times. This chain joins TRBV12-3 or TRBV12-4 and TRBJ1-1; D is undetermined. The CDR3 has 13 amino acids. The V end was cut by 7 bases, the J end by 9 bases, with 18 bases between. CDR3 in amino acids: CASISRNTLKAFF. CDR3 bases: TGTGCCAGCATTTCTCGGAACACCCTAAAAGCTTTCTTT.

A few counts support this clonotype. The chain has TRBV12-3 or TRBV12-4 and TRBJ2-1, with TRBD1 identical over 9 bases. CDR3 length: 17 residues. V lost 5 bases, J lost 2 bases, and 10 bases stayed unmatched. The CDR3 coding sequence is TGTGCCAGCAGTCCGCACCACCGGGACAGGGCCTACAATGAGCAGTTCTTC. It codes for CASSPHHRDRAYNEQFF.

This clonotype came up a few times. The CDR3: CSAREGEQYF. DNA of the CDR3: TGCAGTGCTAGAGAGGGCGAGCAGTACTTC. This chain connects TRBV20-1 to TRBJ2-7, with D unresolved. V was pared by 0 bases and J by 6 bases, with 3 bases between. The CDR3 covers 10 residues. Germline assignment: CDR1 DFQATT and CDR2 SNEGSKA (reference sequence).

Only a few counts were recorded for this clonotype. The rearrangement uses TRBV11-2 and TRBJ2-5; TRBD2 aligns across 8 bases. J was trimmed by 2 bases and V by 1 base; bases with no gene match: 6. CDR3 length: 16 amino acids. Germline V gene lookup returns CDR1 SGHAT and CDR2 FQNNGV. Here the CDR3 reads CASSLGGLGGQETQYF. The CDR3 bases are TGTGCCAGCAGCTTAGGGGGACTAGGAGGGCAAGAGACCCAGTACTTC.

This clonotype was counted ten times or more. The chain combines TRBV5-1 with TRBJ2-1; possibly TRBD1 or TRBD2 for D (6 bases each). Germline V gene lookup returns CDR1 SGHRS and CDR2 YFSETQ. The CDR3 totals 17 residues. Trimming left V 2 bases short and J 5 bases short, with 20 bases between. The CDR3 loop reads CASSFLGVSGADNEQFF. In DNA, the CDR3 is TGCGCCAGCAGCTTTCTAGGGGTGTCGGGGGCGGACAATGAGCAGTTCTTC.

This clonotype came up a few times. The chain joins TRBV12-3 or TRBV12-4 to TRBJ1-4, with D possibly matching TRBD1 (6 bases). The length of the CDR3 is 17 residues. V shed 3 bases and J shed 5 bases, with 19 bases lying between them. Here the CDR3 reads CASSFMILGQSNEKLFF. The CDR3 coding sequence is TGTGCCAGCAGTTTCATGATCCTTGGACAGTCAAATGAAAAACTGTTTTTT.

This clonotype showed up just a few times. The chain combines TRBV29-1 with TRBJ2-1; 9 bases are a match to TRBD2. Germline V lookup: CDR1 SQVTM, CDR2 ANQGSEA. This CDR3 has 16 amino acids. The trim removed 3 bases at V and 7 bases at J, leaving 13 bases unmatched. The chain's CDR3 is CSVDIPTSGPPNEQFF. Written as DNA, the CDR3 is TGCAGCGTTGATATTCCGACTAGCGGACCCCCTAATGAGCAGTTCTTC.

The chain uses TRBV20-1 and TRBJ1-2; D gene uncertain. V was pared by 0 bases and J by 4 bases, with 15 bases between. The germline gives CDR1 DFQATT, CDR2 SNEGSKA (reference sequence). This CDR3 region has 15 residues. The CDR3 DNA follows: TGCAGTGCTAGAGAGTCCCCCGAACAACCCTATGGCTACACCTTC. Protein: CSARESPEQPYGYTF.

This clonotype was counted only a few times. V usage is TRBV20-1 and J usage is TRBJ1-1; D unclear. Trimming shortened V by 3 bases and J by 5 bases, and 10 bases separated the two germline ends. Germline values: CDR1 DFQATT, CDR2 SNEGSKA (reference sequence). The CDR3 loop spans 12 amino acids. This chain's CDR3 is CSASDWVTEAFF. CDR3 nucleotide sequence: TGCAGTGCTAGTGATTGGGTGACTGAAGCTTTCTTT.

The chain has TRBV6-2 or TRBV6-3 and TRBJ2-5; 7 positions match TRBD2. Per the germline V gene, CDR1 is MNHEY and CDR2 is SVGEGT. The CDR3 is 14 residues long. The junction had 8 bases not matched to a gene; V was cut back by 5 bases and J by 5 bases. The CDR3 sequence is CASSLPGLTETQYF. The CDR3, as DNA: TGTGCCAGCAGTCTACCGGGACTAACGGAGACCCAGTACTTC.

The chain uses TRBV28 and TRBJ2-5; no clear D. V was cut by 3 bases and J by 5 bases, with 10 bases left in between. The CDR3 totals 13 residues. Germline CDR1 is MDHEN and CDR2 is SYDVKM. CDR3 sequence reads: CASSLMGEETQYF. The CDR3 nucleotides are TGTGCCAGCAGTTTGATGGGTGAGGAGACCCAGTACTTC.

The CDR3 sequence is CASRRGQGGIYNEQFF. As DNA, the CDR3 is TGTGCCAGCAGACGAGGACAGGGGGGAATATACAATGAGCAGTTCTTC. The chain employs TRBV3-1 and TRBJ2-1; 10 bases are shared with TRBD1. From germline, CDR1 is LGHDT and CDR2 YNNKEL (reference sequence). V was pared by 6 bases and J by 4 bases, with 9 bases of the junction left unmatched. The CDR3 is 16 amino acids.

At least ten counts were recorded for this clonotype. The chain links TRBV20-1 to TRBJ1-4, with 7 bases lining up with TRBD1. The junction had 7 bases not matched to a gene; V was cut back by 6 bases and J by 3 bases. The CDR3 has 14 amino acids. The germline CDR1 and CDR2 sequences are DFQATT and SNEGSKA (reference sequence). CDR3 nucleotide sequence: TGCAGTGCCAGCCGGGACAGAGCTAATGAAAAACTGTTTTTT. Protein sequence: CSASRDRANEKLFF.

The sample holds many counts of this clonotype. The gene calls are TRBV13 and TRBJ1-1; D gene uncertain. This CDR3 contains 14 residues. Per the germline V gene, CDR1 is PRHDT and CDR2 is FYEKMQ (reference sequence). Trimming cost V 3 bases and J 2 bases, with 10 bases left between them. CDR3 coding DNA: TGTGCCAGCAGCTTCGGGGAGGCCAACACTGAAGCTTTCTTT. Translated: CASSFGEANTEAFF.

This clonotype was seen repeatedly, ten times or more. This chain connects TRBV6-2 or TRBV6-3 to TRBJ1-1; a weak D match, TRBD1 (6 bases). Germline-derived CDR1 and CDR2 are MNHEY and SVGEGT. Trimming left V 6 bases short and J 1 base short, with 9 bases between. The CDR3 has 13 amino acids. CDR3 nucleotides: TGTGCCAGCAGGAGGGGACAGAACACTGAAGCTTTCTTT. Amino acids: CASRRGQNTEAFF.

The table lists this clonotype with many counts. The chain uses TRBV6-5 and TRBJ1-6; D not certain. V was cut by 0 bases and J by 9 bases, with 12 bases left in between. Per germline, CDR1 MNHEY and CDR2 SVGAGI. This CDR3 contains 15 residues. As DNA, the CDR3 is TGTGCCAGCAGTTACTCCCGGGGAACGGGTTCACCCCTCCACTTT. It codes for CASSYSRGTGSPLHF.

This clonotype has ten or more counts. The chain links TRBV29-1 to TRBJ2-5, with no clear D. The CDR3 runs 12 residues. V lost 4 bases and J lost 5, with 11 bases in between. Germline CDR1 is SQVTM and CDR2 is ANQGSEA. The CDR3 DNA reads TGCAGCGTTGCGTCTCAGCAGGAGACCCAGTACTTC. Encoded protein: CSVASQQETQYF.

The chain uses TRBV12-3 or TRBV12-4 and TRBJ2-5, with 7 bases fitting TRBD1. V lost 4 bases, J lost 3 bases, and 8 bases stayed unmatched. The CDR3 is 15 residues long. The CDR3 region has the DNA TGTGCCAGCAGTTCCGCCGGGACAGAAAAAGAGACCCAGTACTTC. Its translation: CASSSAGTEKETQYF.

About this clonotype itself: This clone may be a read error of a much larger clone one base away. The chain has TRBV25-1 and TRBJ1-1; D uncertain. CDR3 length equals 13 residues. CDR1 MGHDK and CDR2 SYGVNS come from the germline V gene. Trimming left V 5 bases short and J 3 bases short, with 10 bases between. In DNA, the CDR3 is TGTGCCAGCAGTCAAAGGTATCACACTGAAGCTTTCTTT. Translating gives CASSQRYHTEAFF.

At least ten counts were recorded for this clonotype. This chain joins TRBV6-5 and TRBJ2-7, with TRBD1 identical over 7 bases. V trimming: 6 bases; J trimming: 4 bases; junction bases outside the gene matches: 6. Germline-derived CDR1 and CDR2 are MNHEY and SVGAGI. This CDR3 is 13 amino acids long. The CDR3 nucleotides read TGTGCCAGCAGGGGCAAGACAGGGTACGAGCAGTACGTC. Its protein is CASRGKTGYEQYV.

This clonotype was recorded many times. CDR3 in amino acids: CASSLGIYGLAKNIQYF. CDR3 coding DNA: TGTGCCAGCAGCCTCGGAATCTATGGACTAGCCAAAAACATTCAGTACTTC. The rearrangement joins TRBV11-1 to TRBJ2-4, with a possible D match to TRBD2 (5 bases). Germline V gene lookup returns CDR1 SGHAT and CDR2 FQDESV (reference sequence). CDR3 length equals 17 residues. With 5 bases removed from V and 0 bases from J, the gap between germline ends came to 17 bases. The whole variable domain, filled in from reference TRBV11-1 and TRBJ2-4, reads EAEVAQSPRYKITEKSQAVAFWCDPISGHATLYWYRQILGQGPELLVQFQDESVVDDSQLPKDRFSAERLKGVDSTLKIQPAELGDSAMYLCASSLGIYGLAKNIQYFGAGTRLSVL.